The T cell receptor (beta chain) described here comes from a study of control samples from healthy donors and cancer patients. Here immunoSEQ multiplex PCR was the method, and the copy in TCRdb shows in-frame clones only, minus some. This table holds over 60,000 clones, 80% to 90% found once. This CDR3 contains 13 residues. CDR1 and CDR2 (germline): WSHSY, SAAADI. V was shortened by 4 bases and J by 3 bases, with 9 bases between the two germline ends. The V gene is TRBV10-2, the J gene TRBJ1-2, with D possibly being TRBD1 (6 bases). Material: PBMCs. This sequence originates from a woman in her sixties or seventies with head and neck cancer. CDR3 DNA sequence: TGCGCCAGCAGTGTACAGGGCGACTATGGCTACACCTTC. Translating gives CASSVQGDYGYTF.